This TCR beta chain appears in the sequencing data of a study of regulatory T cells in long-lasting Graves disease. Time point meaning: newly diagnosed GD, antithyroid drugs for less than 3 months. RNA extracted from PBMCs served as the sequencing template. This clonotype was detected many times. The TCR beta library used iRepertoire HTBI primers with Arm-PCR amplification of CDR3. Using its own MiXCR run on the multiplex PCR reads, TCRdb lists one record per CDR3 protein. There are hundreds of thousands of distinct CDR3 sequences in the sample; roughly a sixth occur only once, and about 25% lies in the top ten. Trimming took 4 bases from V and 2 from J, leaving 13 bases between them. Per germline, CDR1 SGHTA and CDR2 FQGTGA. The CDR3 length is 15 residues. These records were also assigned to another study, of T cells in Graves' hyperthyroidism and ophthalmopathy.

The source was peripheral blood mononuclear cells (PBMCs), collected at new diagnosis, from a patient treated with antithyroid drugs. The chain is built from TRBV7-3 and TRBJ2-3; maybe TRBD1 (6 bases). This TCR was recovered from a woman aged 40-65 years with Graves disease. The CDR3 nucleotides read TGTGCCAGCAGCTCCGGGACACACCTCACAGATACGCAGTATTTT. Translated, it gives CASSSGTHLTDTQYF.